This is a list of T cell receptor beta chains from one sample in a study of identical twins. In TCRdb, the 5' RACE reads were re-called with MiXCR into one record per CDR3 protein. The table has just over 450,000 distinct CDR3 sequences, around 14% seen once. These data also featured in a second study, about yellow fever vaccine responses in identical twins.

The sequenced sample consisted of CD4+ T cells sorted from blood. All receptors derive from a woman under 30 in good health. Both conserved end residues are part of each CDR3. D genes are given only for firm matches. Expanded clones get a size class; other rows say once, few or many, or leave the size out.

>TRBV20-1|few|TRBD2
CSAPQTSGSSSEQFF
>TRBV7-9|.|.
CASSRGKGGSSYNEQFF
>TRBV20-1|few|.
CSARDLRQAYEQYF
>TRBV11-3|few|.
CASSLDGGDEQFF
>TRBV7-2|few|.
CASSALYNEQFF
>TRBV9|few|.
CASSVEVGLYTDTQYF
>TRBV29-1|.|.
CSVEVGSGELFF
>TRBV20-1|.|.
CSGGVRLETQYF
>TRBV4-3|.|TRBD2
CASSQDLWGGPYEQYF
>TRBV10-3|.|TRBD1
CAIRTGQLRNEQFF
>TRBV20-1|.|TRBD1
CSARGTGDSPLHF
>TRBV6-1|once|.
CASRQSDKGNEQYF
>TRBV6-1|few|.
CASKLGQYNEQFF
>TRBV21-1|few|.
CASSSTTRDRVWNTEAFF
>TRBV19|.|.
CASGNDRGHYGYTF
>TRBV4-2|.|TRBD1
CASSPGLKQGAQYF
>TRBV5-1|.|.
CASRGQGYLSYEQYF
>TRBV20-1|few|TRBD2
CSAPQPSGYNEQFF
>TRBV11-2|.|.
CASSLRVTSGYNEQFF
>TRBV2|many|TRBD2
CASKRDPGTDTQYF
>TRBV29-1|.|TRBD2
CSVEDWKRGGIITSTDTQYF
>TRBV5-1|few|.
CASSSGTLSYEQYF
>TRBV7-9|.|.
CASSLLLREHSYEQYF
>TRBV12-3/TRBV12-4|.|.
CASSRGGGSNQPQHF
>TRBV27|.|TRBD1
CASSYRGTGVEGIEKLFF
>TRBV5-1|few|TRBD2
CASSFPTIGLAGGTNTDTQYF
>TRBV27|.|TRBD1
CASRATGPGYEQYF
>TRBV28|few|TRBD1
CASSLLQTGGLGELFF
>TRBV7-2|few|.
CASSFQRETQYF